This entry lists 3 T cell receptor beta chains sequenced from one sample in a study of shared clonotypes between healthy human individuals. Using immunoSEQ multiplex PCR, the repertoire was profiled, and TCRdb retains in-frame clones only, with some absent. This table holds about 120,000 clones, about 63% found once. The specimen was memory CD8+ T cells sorted from blood. Documented subset: CD45RO+ cells pooled with CCR7-negative TemRA cells. All receptors come from a woman aged 30 to 39 in good health.

The genes are TRBV23-1 and TRBJ2-7; 7 nucleotides agree with TRBD1. TRBV23-1 is an ORF, with its function uncertain. The junction had 21 bases not matched to a gene; V was cut back by 10 bases and J by 6 bases. This CDR3 is built from 16 residues. The chain's CDR3 is CATQGDTKYGGGEQYF. For the CDR3, the DNA is TGCGCCACCCAGGGGGACACTAAATACGGTGGAGGCGAGCAGTACTTC.

J is TRBJ2-7 and V is TRBV19; 9 bases map to TRBD1. J lost 0 bases, V lost 6 bases, and 12 bases had no gene match. Germline V gene lookup returns CDR1 LNHDA and CDR2 SQIVND (reference sequence). The CDR3 is made up of 17 amino acids. CDR3 bases: TGTGCCAGTAGGCGGGACAGGGAAGGTCCCTTCTCCTACGAGCAGTACTTC. Translation: CASRRDREGPFSYEQYF.

The chain is built from TRBV7-6 and TRBJ2-3; D unclear. Germline CDR1 and CDR2: SGHVS and FNYEAQ. The CDR3 consists of 12 residues. Trimming left V 4 bases short and J 6 bases short, with 8 bases between. The CDR3 sequence: CASSSLTDTQYF. CDR3 DNA: TGTGCCAGCAGCTCACTCACGGATACGCAGTATTTT. Combining the CDR3 with reference TRBV7-6 and TRBJ2-3 gives the whole variable domain GAGVSQSPRYKVTKRGQDVALRCDPISGHVSLYWYRQALGQGPEFLTYFNYEAQQDKSGLPNDRFSAERPEGSISTLTIQRTEQRDSAMYRCASSSLTDTQYFGPGTRLTVL.